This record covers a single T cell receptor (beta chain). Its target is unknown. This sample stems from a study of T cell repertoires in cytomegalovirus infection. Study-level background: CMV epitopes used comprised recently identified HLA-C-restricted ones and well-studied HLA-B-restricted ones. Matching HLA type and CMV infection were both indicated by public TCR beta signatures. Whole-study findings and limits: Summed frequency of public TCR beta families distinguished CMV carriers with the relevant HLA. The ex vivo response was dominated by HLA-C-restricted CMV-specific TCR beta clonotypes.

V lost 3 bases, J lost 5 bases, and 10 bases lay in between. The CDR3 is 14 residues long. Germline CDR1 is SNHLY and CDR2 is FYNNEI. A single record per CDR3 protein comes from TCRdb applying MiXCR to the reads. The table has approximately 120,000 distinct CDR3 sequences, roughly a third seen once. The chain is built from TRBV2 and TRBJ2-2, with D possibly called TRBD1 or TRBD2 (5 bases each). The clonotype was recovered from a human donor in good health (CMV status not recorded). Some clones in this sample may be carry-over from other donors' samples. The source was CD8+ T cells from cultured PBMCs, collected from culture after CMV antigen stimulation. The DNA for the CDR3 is TGTGCCAGCAGTGACCCAGGGAGTACCGGGGAGCTGTTTTTT. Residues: CASSDPGSTGELFF.